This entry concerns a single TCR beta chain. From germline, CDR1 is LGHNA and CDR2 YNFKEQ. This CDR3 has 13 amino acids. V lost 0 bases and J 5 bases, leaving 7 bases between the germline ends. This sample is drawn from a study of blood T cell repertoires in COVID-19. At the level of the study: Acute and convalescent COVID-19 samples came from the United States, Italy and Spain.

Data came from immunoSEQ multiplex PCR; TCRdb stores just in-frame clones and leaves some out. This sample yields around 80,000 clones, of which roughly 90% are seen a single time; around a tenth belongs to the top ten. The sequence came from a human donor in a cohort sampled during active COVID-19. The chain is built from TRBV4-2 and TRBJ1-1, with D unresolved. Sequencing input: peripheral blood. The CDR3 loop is CASSQDSGTEAFF. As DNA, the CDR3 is TGTGCCAGCAGCCAAGATAGCGGTACTGAAGCTTTCTTT.